These 19 T cell receptor beta chains were sequenced from one sample in a study of CD8+CD57+ T cells in acquired aplastic anemia. Using genomic DNA as the template, TCR beta VDJ and CDR3 profiling was carried out. TCRdb ran MiXCR on the reads and lists one entry per CDR3 protein. Of some 410,000 distinct CDR3 sequences in the sample, around 68% were seen once. Specimen: sorted CD4+, CD8+, or CD8+CD57+ T cells (not recorded which) from PBMCs. These receptors came from a human donor in good health, serving as a control.

The J gene is TRBJ1-3, the V gene TRBV6-6; D is ambiguous. Germline assignment: CDR1 MNHNY and CDR2 SVGAGI (reference sequence). CDR3 size: 15 residues. The V gene lost 8 bases and the J gene lost 0 bases, with 14 bases spanning the gap. The CDR3, as DNA: TGTGCCAGCGTGAGGACTTTGCGCTCTGGAAACACCATATATTTT. Amino acids: CASVRTLRSGNTIYF.

This clonotype was seen more than once but under ten times. Just one base apart from a much larger clone, this may be a read error. The chain combines TRBV12-3 or TRBV12-4 with TRBJ1-1; a weak D match, TRBD1 (5 bases). V was clipped by 5 bases and J by 2 bases, with 30 bases between them. This CDR3 region has 20 residues. This chain's CDR3 is CASSVNAFSTDRPINTEAFF. The CDR3 coding sequence is TGTGCCAGCAGTGTTAATGCTTTCTCGACAGACAGACCGATAAACACTGAAGCTTTCTTT.

The DNA for the CDR3 is TGTGCCAGCAGCTTAGCATGGGGCAGGTGTGGTTCTGAAGCTTTCTTT. Translating gives CASSLAWGRCGSEAFF. This chain links TRBV7-2 with TRBJ1-1; perhaps TRBD1 as D (5 bases). The V gene's germline CDR1 is SGHTA and CDR2 FQGNSA. Trimming removed 0 bases at V and 6 bases at J, with 17 bases between. The length of the CDR3 is 16 residues.

About this clonotype: Likely a read error: the CDR3 ends without its conserved phenylalanine or tryptophan. V gene TRBV29-1 combines with J gene TRBJ1-2; D unclear. CDR1 and CDR2 from the germline V gene are SQVTM and ANQGSEA. V shed 4 bases and J shed 1 base, with 13 bases lying between them. This CDR3 is built from 14 residues. As DNA, the CDR3 is TGCAGCGTTGCGCCCCTGACTTATAACTATGGCTACACCGTC. This translates into CSVAPLTYNYGYTV.

This clonotype was detected once. Compared with germline, one end of the junction differs, possibly owing to a read error. The genes are TRBV2 and TRBJ2-1; D may be TRBD1 (6 bases). From germline, CDR1 is SNHLY and CDR2 FYNNEI. This CDR3 is 15 amino acids long. This CDR3 is CASSLTSGAYHHQHF. The CDR3 nucleotides are TGTGCCAGCAGCTTAACGTCAGGGGCGTACCATCACCAGCACTTC.

V and J are TRBV19 and TRBJ1-6; D remains ambiguous. V shed 7 bases and J shed 8 bases, with 15 bases lying between them. This CDR3 is 14 amino acids long. Germline V CDR1 and CDR2: LNHDA, SQIVND (reference sequence). The CDR3 nucleotides are TGTGCCAGTACTAGGGCGGCACAAGATTCACCCCTCCACTTT. This gives the protein CASTRAAQDSPLHF. Variable domain in full (rest from reference TRBV19 and TRBJ1-6): DGGITQSPKYLFRKEGQNVTLSCEQNLNHDAMYWYRQDPGQGLRLIYYSQIVNDFQKGDIAEGYSVSREKKESFPLTVTSAQKNPTAFYLCASTRAAQDSPLHFGNGTRLTVT.

The chain couples TRBV5-4 to TRBJ1-6; tentative D call: TRBD1 (6 bases). This CDR3 is 15 amino acids long. CDR1 SGHNT and CDR2 YYREEE come from the germline V gene (reference sequence). V was shortened by 0 bases and J by 8 bases, with 12 bases between the two germline ends. The CDR3 nucleotides read TGTGCCAGCAGCTTGGGGGCAGGGGCGGATTCACCCCTCCACTTT. It encodes CASSLGAGADSPLHF.

The chain recombines TRBV9 with TRBJ1-2; D is ambiguous. The CDR3 length is 15 residues. The V gene lost 4 bases and the J gene lost 7 bases, with 20 bases spanning the gap. CDR1 and CDR2 (germline): SGDLS, YYNGEE. The CDR3 sequence: CASSLGLGRTSGYTF. The CDR3 DNA is TGTGCCAGCAGCTTGGGGTTAGGGAGGACCTCTGGCTACACCTTC.

This clonotype has at least ten counts. The CDR3 loop reads CSASLAGANYGYTF. CDR3 nucleotides: TGCAGTGCTAGTTTGGCGGGCGCAAACTATGGCTACACCTTC. The rearrangement links TRBV20-1 to TRBJ1-2; D unresolved. Germline loops: CDR1 DFQATT, CDR2 SNEGSKA (reference sequence). The V gene lost 3 bases and the J gene lost 2 bases, with 13 bases spanning the gap. The CDR3 covers 14 residues.

Details on this clonotype: Since a much larger clone is just one base distant, this may be a read error. Since no conserved phenylalanine or tryptophan closes the CDR3, a read error is the likely cause. V is TRBV11-2 and J is TRBJ2-1; D not resolved. Germline V gene lookup returns CDR1 SGHAT and CDR2 FQNNGV. The CDR3 loop spans 14 amino acids. Trimming took 2 bases from V and 0 from J, leaving 5 bases between them. CDR3 coding DNA: TGTGCCAGCAGCTTACACAGCTCCTACAATGAGCAGTTCCTC. Translated: CASSLHSSYNEQFL.

As concerns this clonotype: One end of the junction fails to match germline, which may point to a read error. V usage is TRBV7-3 and J usage is TRBJ1-1; unclear D gene. The CDR3 has 14 amino acids. In germline, CDR1 is SGHTA, CDR2 FQGTGA. The CDR3 nucleotides read TGTGCCAGCAGCCCACTCAGGAGTTATACTGGAGCATCTTTT. Protein sequence: CASSPLRSYTGASF.

This clonotype was detected a few times. The chain carries TRBV5-4 and TRBJ2-1; D tentatively fits TRBD1 or TRBD2 (6 bases each). Trimming stripped 8 bases from V and 7 bases from J, with 25 bases between. This CDR3 has 16 amino acids. The germline CDR1 and CDR2 sequences are SGHNT and YYREEE (reference sequence). CDR3 sequence (DNA): TGTGCCAGTACCCCTGGGGATACGGGGGCTGGAAATGAGCAGTTCTTC. Translating it yields CASTPGDTGAGNEQFF.

The genes are TRBV3-1 and TRBJ2-1, with TRBD2 identical over 10 bases. Germline V gives CDR1 LGHDT, CDR2 YNNKEL (reference sequence). V was pared by 7 bases and J by 0 bases, with 9 bases of the junction left unmatched. This CDR3 has 17 amino acids. The DNA of the CDR3 is TGTGCCAGCACCATAGGGGTAGCGGGGGGCTCCTACAATGAGCAGTTCTTC. This encodes CASTIGVAGGSYNEQFF.

The CDR3 DNA is TGTGCCAGCAGCTACCGACGGGCGGGCTCCTACAATGAGCAGTTCTTC. This gives the protein CASSYRRAGSYNEQFF. This chain joins TRBV5-5 and TRBJ2-1; possible D gene TRBD2, 5 bases. The CDR3 covers 16 residues. Germline-derived CDR1 and CDR2 are SGHKS and YYEKEE (reference sequence). The V end lost 3 bases, the J end lost 0 bases, and 13 bases lay between the germline ends.

V gene TRBV6-1 combines with J gene TRBJ2-7, with D possibly matching TRBD2 (6 bases). The germline V gene encodes CDR1 MNHNS and CDR2 SASEGT. The CDR3 sequence is 15 residues long. The V gene lost 1 base and the J gene lost 3 bases, with 13 bases spanning the gap. The CDR3 bases are TGTGCCAGCAGTGAAGAGGACGGGAGAGTCTACGAGCAGTACGTC. This sequence encodes CASSEEDGRVYEQYV.

This clonotype was recorded at least ten times. V gene TRBV4-3 combines with J gene TRBJ1-1; D might be TRBD1 (5 bases). Trimming took 3 bases from V and 3 from J, leaving 11 bases between them. CDR3 length: 14 amino acids. CDR1 and CDR2 from the germline V gene are LGHNA and YSLEER. The CDR3 sequence is CASSQAGTHTEAFF. DNA for the CDR3: TGCGCCAGCAGCCAGGCCGGGACTCACACTGAAGCTTTCTTT.

The rearrangement joins TRBV11-3 to TRBJ1-2; D is possibly TRBD1 (5 bases). The CDR3 extends over 14 amino acids. Germline V gene sequence: CDR1 SGHNT, CDR2 YENEEA. V was pared by 5 bases and J by 3 bases, with 13 bases between. The CDR3 region is CASSAGNRHYGYTF. CDR3 DNA sequence: TGTGCCAGCAGCGCAGGCAACAGGCACTATGGCTACACCTTC.

The chain has TRBV12-5 and TRBJ1-6; D is uncertain. V lost 0 bases and J lost 7, with 10 bases in between. This CDR3 comprises 15 residues. In germline, CDR1 is LGHNT, CDR2 FRNRAP. CDR3 nucleotide sequence: TGTGCTAGTGGTTTGGTCGATTTCGCGAATTCACCCCTCCACTTT. Translated: CASGLVDFANSPLHF.

This clonotype was counted only a few times. This may arise from a read error, as a much more abundant clone is one base away. The V and J genes are TRBV20-1 and TRBJ2-3; 15 bases align to TRBD2. The V and J ends lost 6 bases and 1 base, in that order; junction bases with no gene match: 8. The germline CDR1 and CDR2 sequences are DFQATT and SNEGSKA (reference sequence). The CDR3 spans 17 residues. The CDR3: CSATSRTSGGGTDTQYF. The CDR3 nucleotides read TGCAGTGCAACCTCCCGGACTAGCGGGGGGGGCACAGATACGCAGTATTTT.